The clone carrying this TCR beta chain has at least ten counts. The target antigen is unknown. This record belongs to a study of identical twins. TCRdb called the 5' RACE reads again in MiXCR, with one record for every CDR3 protein. The data hold a few hundred thousand distinct CDR3 sequences, with 8% to 9.5% observed a single time. The V end was cut by 6 bases, the J end by 4 bases, with 15 bases between. CDR3 length equals 14 residues. Study-level points and caveats: Conclusions rested on cross-sectional statistics rather than following the same donors.

The same sample was also studied in work on yellow fever vaccine responses in identical twins.

The receptor was isolated from a woman younger than 35 in good health. Material: CD8+ T cells sorted from blood. The chain recombines TRBV12-3 or TRBV12-4 with TRBJ2-5; D possibly uses TRBD1 or TRBD2 (5 bases each). DNA for the CDR3: TGTGCCAGCAGACTTAACCGGGACCTAGAGACCCAGTACTTC. Translating it yields CASRLNRDLETQYF.